Below are 20 T cell receptor beta chains sequenced from a single sample in a study of OX40 agonist ivuxolimab in advanced cancers. Measured with immunoSEQ multiplex PCR; TCRdb has only the in-frame clones, and not every one. The sample has thousands of clones, 66% seen once. The material sequenced was CD4+ or CD8+ T cells sorted from blood, taken in a trial of the OX40 agonist ivuxolimab. These receptors were taken from an adult with an advanced solid tumor such as melanoma, head and neck, liver or kidney cancer.

The CDR3 DNA reads as TGTGCCAGCAGCTTCTTTGAGGGAGGCCTAGAGACCCAGTACTTC. Translating it yields CASSFFEGGLETQYF. The V gene is TRBV11-2, the J gene TRBJ2-5, with D possibly matching TRBD2 (6 bases). There are 15 residues in the CDR3. Trimming removed 3 bases from V and 4 bases from J, with 15 bases in between. From germline, CDR1 is SGHAT and CDR2 FQNNGV.

As DNA, the CDR3 is TGTGCCAGCAGCTTACAGGGCAATGAGCAGTTCTTC. This sequence encodes CASSLQGNEQFF. V is TRBV11-2 and J is TRBJ2-1, with D possibly matching TRBD1 (5 bases). Germline CDR1 and CDR2: SGHAT and FQNNGV. The ends were cut back, 2 bases at V and 6 bases at J, with 5 bases in the middle. This CDR3 region has 12 residues.

The J gene is TRBJ2-3, the V gene TRBV28; 7 bases fit TRBD1. The CDR3 extends over 13 amino acids. The germline gives CDR1 MDHEN, CDR2 SYDVKM. J lost 5 bases, V lost 6 bases, and 5 bases had no gene match. The CDR3 DNA is TGTGCCAGCAGGACAGGGAATCTAGATACGCAGTATTTT. Protein product: CASRTGNLDTQYF.

This chain joins TRBV13 and TRBJ2-3; possibly TRBD2 for D (5 bases). Germline loops: CDR1 PRHDT, CDR2 FYEKMQ (reference sequence). This CDR3 spans 17 amino acids. The V gene lost 4 bases and the J gene lost 1 base, with 18 bases spanning the gap. CDR3: CASSSNMGSRGTDTQYF. The CDR3 bases are TGTGCCAGCAGCTCGAATATGGGGTCGCGGGGCACAGATACGCAGTATTTT. Complete variable domain (other parts from reference TRBV13 and TRBJ2-3): AAGVIQSPRHLIKEKRETATLKCYPIPRHDTVYWYQQGPGQDPQFLISFYEKMQSDKGSIPDRFSAQQFSDYHSELNMSSLELGDSALYFCASSSNMGSRGTDTQYFGPGTRLTVL.

This sequence joins TRBV7-6 and TRBJ2-2; 9 nucleotides align to TRBD2. CDR1 is SGHVS and CDR2 is FNYEAQ in the germline V gene. The length of the CDR3 is 16 residues. J lost 6 bases, V lost 5 bases, and 10 bases had no gene match. CDR3 sequence reads: CASSPPLSGGPGELFF. As DNA, the CDR3 is TGTGCCAGCAGCCCACCTCTTAGCGGGGGTCCCGGGGAGCTGTTTTTT. Drawing the rest from reference TRBV7-6 and TRBJ2-2, the complete variable domain is GAGVSQSPRYKVTKRGQDVALRCDPISGHVSLYWYRQALGQGPEFLTYFNYEAQQDKSGLPNDRFSAERPEGSISTLTIQRTEQRDSAMYRCASSPPLSGGPGELFFGEGSRLTVL.

The chain joins TRBV19 to TRBJ2-2; 10 bases line up with TRBD2. Trimming removed 7 bases from V and 6 bases from J; junction bases left unmatched: 11. Germline CDR1 reads LNHDA; CDR2 reads SQIVND (reference sequence). This CDR3 comprises 16 residues. This CDR3 is CASTHPASGSAGELFF. CDR3 nucleotide sequence: TGTGCCAGTACTCATCCCGCTAGCGGGAGCGCCGGGGAGCTGTTTTTT.

The chain is built from TRBV29-1 and TRBJ1-1; a weak D match, TRBD1 (5 bases). The germline V gene has CDR1 SQVTM and CDR2 ANQGSEA. The CDR3 has 15 residues. Trimming pared 3 bases from V and 5 bases from J, leaving 19 bases between. CDR3 residues: CSVDAPTRGITEAFF. CDR3 in DNA: TGCAGCGTTGATGCCCCCACTCGGGGGATTACTGAAGCTTTCTTT.

This chain connects TRBV29-1 to TRBJ2-1; no clear D gene. Trimming removed 7 bases at V and 4 bases at J, with 8 bases between. The CDR3 sequence is 11 residues long. Germline V gene sequence: CDR1 SQVTM, CDR2 ANQGSEA. The CDR3 DNA is TGCAGCGCTCCCATGTACAATGAGCAGTTCTTC. This encodes CSAPMYNEQFF.

This clone was seen more than once but under ten times. The V and J genes are TRBV5-6 and TRBJ1-1; 10 positions agree with TRBD1. The V gene end was trimmed by 0 bases and the J gene end by 4 bases; junction bases not matched to a gene: 0. The length of the CDR3 is 14 residues. Germline loops: CDR1 SGHDT, CDR2 YYEEEE. Written as DNA, the CDR3 is TGTGCCAGCAGCTTGGGGACAGGGGGCACTGAAGCTTTCTTT. Protein sequence: CASSLGTGGTEAFF.

J is TRBJ2-1 and V is TRBV5-4; 12 positions agree with TRBD2. CDR3 length: 16 amino acids. Unmatched junction bases numbered 4, after V lost 1 base and J lost 5 bases. The V gene's germline CDR1 is SGHNT and CDR2 YYREEE (reference sequence). The DNA for the CDR3 is TGTGCCAGCAGCTTGACCGGACTAGCGGGAAACAATGAGCAGTTCTTC. This translates into CASSLTGLAGNNEQFF.

The gene calls are TRBV19 and TRBJ1-2; D unresolved. The CDR3 spans 15 residues. Germline V lookup: CDR1 LNHDA, CDR2 SQIVND (reference sequence). V was trimmed by 5 bases and J by 7 bases, leaving 20 bases between them. This chain's CDR3 is CASSDFQDRLPGYTF. CDR3 coding DNA: TGTGCCAGTAGTGATTTTCAGGACCGGCTACCTGGCTACACCTTC.

The chain carries TRBV10-2 and TRBJ2-5; TRBD2 aligns across 8 bases. Germline CDR1 WSHSY, CDR2 SAAADI. The CDR3 covers 16 residues. V lost 6 bases, J lost 2 bases, and 11 bases stayed unmatched. The CDR3 sequence: CASSGGLAGSQETQYF. The CDR3 region has the DNA TGCGCCAGCAGCGGCGGGCTAGCGGGCTCACAAGAGACCCAGTACTTC.

The chain links TRBV7-6 to TRBJ2-3, with D possibly being TRBD2 (5 bases). The CDR3 extends over 17 amino acids. V lost 1 base and J 5 bases, leaving 19 bases between the germline ends. The germline V gene encodes CDR1 SGHVS and CDR2 FNYEAQ. The CDR3 nucleotides are TGTGCCAGCAGCTTAGGGCCAGTGGACTGGGCCCAAGATACGCAGTATTTT. It is translated as CASSLGPVDWAQDTQYF.

This clone was recorded a few times. CDR3 loop: CASRQGALAGNTIYF. DNA for the CDR3: TGTGCCTCCCGGCAGGGGGCATTAGCTGGAAACACCATATATTTT. The chain has TRBV6-5 and TRBJ1-3; 8 bases match TRBD1. This CDR3 comprises 15 residues. V trimming: 11 bases; J trimming: 2 bases; junction bases outside the gene matches: 11. CDR1 MNHEY and CDR2 SVGAGI come from the germline V gene.

The CDR3 DNA follows: TGCGCCAGCAGCTCGGGACTAGCGGGAGTAGAGTTTAATGTGGAGCAGTTCTTC. This translates into CASSSGLAGVEFNVEQFF. The rearrangement uses TRBV5-1 and TRBJ2-1; 14 bases agree with TRBD2. The ends lost 3 bases at V and 10 bases at J; junction bases unmatched: 15. Germline CDR1 is SGHRS and CDR2 is YFSETQ. The CDR3 runs to 18 residues.

Note on this clone: A far larger clone is one base from this, pointing to a likely read error. The identical CDR3 is also encoded by other nucleotide sequences in the sample. V gene TRBV5-1 combines with J gene TRBJ2-7; 7 bases fit TRBD2. The germline V gene encodes CDR1 SGHRS and CDR2 YFSETQ. The CDR3 has 14 residues. The junction had 7 bases not matched to a gene; V was cut back by 2 bases and J by 5 bases. CDR3: CASSFGQAGNEQYF. The CDR3 region has the DNA TGCGCCAGCAGCTTCGGGCAAGCGGGGAACGAGCAGTACTTC.

V is TRBV11-2 and J is TRBJ2-7; the D call may be TRBD1 or TRBD2 (5 bases each). Germline CDR1 and CDR2: SGHAT and FQNNGV. Trimming pared 5 bases from V and 5 bases from J, leaving 19 bases between. CDR3 length: 15 residues. The CDR3 DNA reads TGTGCCAGCAGCGACATGTCCCGGGACGGCGACGAGCAGTACTTC. It translates to CASSDMSRDGDEQYF.

This clone appeared a few times. Within the sample, other DNA sequences also encode this same CDR3. This CDR3 is CASSSQGMNTEAFF. CDR3 nucleotide sequence: TGTGCCAGCAGCTCGCAGGGGATGAACACTGAAGCTTTCTTT. V and J are TRBV7-9 and TRBJ1-1; TRBD1 might be the D (6 bases). Trimming cost V 4 bases and J 0 bases, with 9 bases left between them. The CDR3 covers 14 residues. Germline CDR1 reads SEHNR; CDR2 reads FQNEAQ (reference sequence).

This chain uses TRBV28 with TRBJ2-6; possible D gene TRBD1, 5 bases. Per germline, CDR1 MDHEN and CDR2 SYDVKM. Trimming pared 0 bases from V and 2 bases from J, leaving 11 bases between. This CDR3 is built from 17 residues. CDR3: CASSLWTAGPGANVLTF. CDR3 in DNA: TGTGCCAGCAGTTTATGGACAGCCGGACCTGGGGCCAACGTCCTGACTTTC.

The chain combines TRBV27 with TRBJ2-1, with TRBD2 matching 8 bases. CDR3 length: 16 residues. V gave up 1 base and J gave up 5 bases; unmatched junction bases: 7. From germline, CDR1 is MNHEY and CDR2 SMNVEV (reference sequence). The CDR3 here is CASSLWGREADNEQFF. CDR3 in DNA: TGTGCCAGCAGTTTATGGGGGCGGGAGGCAGACAATGAGCAGTTCTTC.